This T cell receptor (beta chain) was sequenced in a study of blood T cell repertoires in COVID-19. Across the study: Samples representing acute and convalescent COVID-19 were sourced from the United States, Italy and Spain. PBMCs, B-cell-depleted T cells, or T cells provided the cDNA or gDNA that made up the material.

The CDR3 runs to 14 residues. Unmatched junction bases numbered 5, after V lost 2 bases and J lost 10 bases. In germline, CDR1 is MRHNA, CDR2 SNTAGT. Original processing methods: Estimated nucleated cell counts came from reference gene primer amplification. Measured with immunoSEQ multiplex PCR; TCRdb has only the in-frame clones, and not every one. Clone size and V and J calls were adopted from that table, with D and trimming inferred from the DNA. Among some 51,000 clones listed, less than 90% were seen once. This clone was counted once. This clonotype was obtained from a man in his 60s with acute or convalescent COVID-19. Material: peripheral blood. The V gene is TRBV6-4, the J gene TRBJ1-1; TRBD1 matches 12 bases. CDR3 sequence (DNA): TGTGCCAGCAGTGACGGGACAGGGGGCGCGGGAGCTTTCTTT. Its protein product is CASSDGTGGAGAFF.